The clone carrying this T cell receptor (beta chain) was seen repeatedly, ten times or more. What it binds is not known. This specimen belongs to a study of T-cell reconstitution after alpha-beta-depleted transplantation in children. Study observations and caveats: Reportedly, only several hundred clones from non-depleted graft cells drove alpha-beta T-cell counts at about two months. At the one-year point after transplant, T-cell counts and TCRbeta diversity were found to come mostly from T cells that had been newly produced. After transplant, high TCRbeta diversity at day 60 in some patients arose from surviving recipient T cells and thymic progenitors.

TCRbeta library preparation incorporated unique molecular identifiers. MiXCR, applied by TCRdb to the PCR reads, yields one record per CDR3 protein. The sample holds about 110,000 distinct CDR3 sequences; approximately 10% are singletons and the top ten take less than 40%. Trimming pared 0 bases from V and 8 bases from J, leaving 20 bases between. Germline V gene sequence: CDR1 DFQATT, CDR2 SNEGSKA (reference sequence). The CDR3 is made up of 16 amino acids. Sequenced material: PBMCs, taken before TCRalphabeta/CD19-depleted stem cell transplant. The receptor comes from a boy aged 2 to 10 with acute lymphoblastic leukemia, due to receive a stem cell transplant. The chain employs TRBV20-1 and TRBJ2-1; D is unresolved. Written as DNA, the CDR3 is TGCAGTGCTAGAGAGTATCGACGGGCGCAGCGAGATGAGCAGTTCTTC. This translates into CSAREYRRAQRDEQFF.